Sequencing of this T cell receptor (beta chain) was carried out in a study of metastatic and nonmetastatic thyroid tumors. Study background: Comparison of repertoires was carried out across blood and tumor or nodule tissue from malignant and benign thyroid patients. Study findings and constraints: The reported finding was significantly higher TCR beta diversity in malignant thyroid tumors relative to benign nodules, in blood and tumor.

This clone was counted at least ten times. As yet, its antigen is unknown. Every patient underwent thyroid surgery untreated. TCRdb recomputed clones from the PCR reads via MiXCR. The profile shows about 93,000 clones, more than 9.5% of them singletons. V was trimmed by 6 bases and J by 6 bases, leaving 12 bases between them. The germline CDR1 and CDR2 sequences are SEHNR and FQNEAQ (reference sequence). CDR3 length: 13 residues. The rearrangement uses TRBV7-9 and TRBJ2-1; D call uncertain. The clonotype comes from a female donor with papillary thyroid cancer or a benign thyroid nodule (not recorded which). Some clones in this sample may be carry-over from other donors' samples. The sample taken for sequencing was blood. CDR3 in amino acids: CASRNQGSNEQFF. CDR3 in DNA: TGTGCCAGCAGGAATCAAGGATCCAATGAGCAGTTCTTC.